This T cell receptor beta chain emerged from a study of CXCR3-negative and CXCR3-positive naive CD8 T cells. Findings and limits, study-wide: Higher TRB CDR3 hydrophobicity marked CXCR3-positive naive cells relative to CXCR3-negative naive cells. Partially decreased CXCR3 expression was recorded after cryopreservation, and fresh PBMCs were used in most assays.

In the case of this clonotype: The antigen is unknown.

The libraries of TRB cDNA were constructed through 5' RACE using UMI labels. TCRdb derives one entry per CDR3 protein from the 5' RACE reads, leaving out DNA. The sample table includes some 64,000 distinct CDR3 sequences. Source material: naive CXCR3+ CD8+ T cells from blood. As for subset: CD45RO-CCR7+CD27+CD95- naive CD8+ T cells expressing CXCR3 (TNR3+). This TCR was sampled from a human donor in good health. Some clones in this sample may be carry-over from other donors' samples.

This CDR3 is CASSPPIRETQYF. The genes are TRBV7-9 and TRBJ2-5. This CDR3 region has 13 residues. The germline CDR1 and CDR2 sequences are SEHNR and FQNEAQ (reference sequence).